Listed here are 10 T cell receptor beta chains from one sample, sequenced in a study of T cells in narcolepsy. Repertoires were generated with immunoSEQ multiplex PCR, while TCRdb's copy carries only in-frame clones and drops some. The sample has 35,000 to 40,000 clones, 70% to 85% seen once; the top ten hold roughly 1.6%. The sequenced sample consisted of CD45RA- memory CD4+ T cells from PBMCs. The receptors originated from a human donor with narcolepsy.

The chain employs TRBV11-2 and TRBJ2-5; tentatively, D is TRBD2 (6 bases). This CDR3 region has 14 residues. Germline assignment: CDR1 SGHAT and CDR2 FQNNGV. Trimming left V 5 bases short and J 0 bases short, with 10 bases between. DNA of the CDR3: TGTGCCAGCAGCCCGACTAGGAACCAAGAGACCCAGTACTTC. It specifies CASSPTRNQETQYF.

This chain links TRBV5-1 with TRBJ2-3; D not resolved. The CDR3 is 15 residues long. Germline lookup yields CDR1 SGHRS and CDR2 YFSETQ. V lost 0 bases, J lost 0 bases, and 8 bases lay in between. The CDR3 here is CASSLEGQSTDTQYF. The CDR3 DNA reads TGCGCCAGCAGCTTGGAAGGGCAGAGCACAGATACGCAGTATTTT.

This sequence joins TRBV5-1 and TRBJ2-2; D may be TRBD2 (6 bases). Trimming left V 0 bases short and J 2 bases short, with 11 bases between. CDR1 and CDR2 (germline): SGHRS, YFSETQ. This CDR3 is built from 16 residues. The CDR3 here is CASSLAGVSNTGELFF. As DNA, the CDR3 is TGCGCCAGCAGCTTGGCGGGGGTCTCCAACACCGGGGAGCTGTTTTTT.

This sequence joins TRBV9 and TRBJ2-7; D not certain. V shed 4 bases and J shed 2 bases, with 16 bases lying between them. The CDR3 runs 15 residues. Germline V gives CDR1 SGDLS, CDR2 YYNGEE. CDR3 loop: CASSINPAATYEQYF. In nucleotides, the CDR3 is TGTGCCAGCAGCATCAACCCGGCGGCTACCTACGAGCAGTACTTC.

This clone was found once. The V and J genes are TRBV10-2 and TRBJ1-1; 8 bases agree with TRBD1. There are 14 residues in the CDR3. Germline V lookup: CDR1 WSHSY, CDR2 SAAADI. V lost 6 bases, J lost 3 bases, and 6 bases stayed unmatched. The CDR3 sequence: CASSPEDRDTEAFF. The CDR3 region has the DNA TGCGCCAGCAGCCCGGAGGACAGGGACACTGAAGCTTTCTTT.

This chain joins TRBV7-6 and TRBJ2-3; 8 nucleotides align to TRBD1. The V and J ends lost 4 bases and 2 bases, in that order; junction bases with no gene match: 5. Germline CDR1 reads SGHVS; CDR2 reads FNYEAQ. The CDR3 loop spans 15 amino acids. This chain's CDR3 is CASSSGQGDTDTQYF. CDR3 in DNA: TGTGCCAGCAGCTCCGGACAGGGAGACACAGATACGCAGTATTTT.

The rearrangement uses TRBV27 and TRBJ2-7, with D hard to call. Trimming pared 4 bases from V and 4 bases from J, leaving 17 bases between. Germline assignment: CDR1 MNHEY and CDR2 SMNVEV (reference sequence). This CDR3 spans 15 amino acids. DNA of the CDR3: TGTGCCAGCAGTTCCCTGACCTCGTCCTATTACGAGCAGTACTTC. Residues: CASSSLTSSYYEQYF.

This chain connects TRBV23-1 to TRBJ1-1; no clear D gene. TRBV23-1 is assigned to the ORF class and has an uncertain function. The CDR3 has 12 amino acids. The V end lost 6 bases, the J end lost 6 bases, and 11 bases lay between the germline ends. The CDR3 here is CASSHIGAEAFF. The CDR3, as DNA: TGCGCCAGCAGCCACATTGGAGCTGAAGCTTTCTTT.

The chain joins TRBV2 to TRBJ1-3; TRBD1 agrees at 10 bases. The length of the CDR3 is 16 residues. Germline-derived CDR1 and CDR2 are SNHLY and FYNNEI. The V segment lost 1 base and the J segment 3 bases; nucleotides outside the gene matches: 3. CDR3 residues: CASSEEGQGFGNTIYF. CDR3 DNA sequence: TGTGCCAGCAGTGAAGAGGGACAGGGGTTTGGAAACACCATATATTTT.

This sequence joins TRBV28 and TRBJ1-2; 9 nucleotides align to TRBD1. Trimming took 11 bases from V and 7 from J; bases not matched to a gene: 8. Germline loops: CDR1 MDHEN, CDR2 SYDVKM. The CDR3 is made up of 12 amino acids. This CDR3 is CASNRGQIGYTF. The CDR3 nucleotides are TGTGCCTCGAACAGGGGGCAAATTGGCTACACCTTC.